This TCR beta chain was sequenced during a study of T cells in women clearing cervical HPV infection. The wider study: Women with histologically confirmed HPV16-related CIN3 or worse, 2 with invasive cancer, served as cases.

With respect to this clone: From the germline J gene comes the end of the CDR3, since the read stops 3 residues before it.

Produced via immunoSEQ multiplex PCR; TCRdb's table is partial and in-frame only. The listing records tens of thousands of clones. The germline V gene encodes CDR1 ENHRY and CDR2 SYGVKD. V was trimmed by 5 bases and J by 0 bases, leaving 11 bases between them. The CDR3 is 15 amino acids. Material: blood buffy coat. The chain recombines TRBV10-3 with TRBJ1-5; D not certain. The receptor comes from a woman aged 18-69 years with a cervical HPV16 infection that either progressed to CIN3+ or cleared (not recorded which). The DNA read from the CDR3 is TGTGCCATCAGTACAAACAGAGATAGCAATCAGCCC. It translates to CAISTNRDSNQP. The whole CDR3 protein is CAISTNRDSNQPQHF.